One and the same sample provided the 5 T cell receptor beta chains below, sequenced in a study of HIV-infected children after antiretroviral therapy interruption. Unique molecular identifiers were included in an RNA-based 3' RACE TCR library. One entry per CDR3 protein results from TCRdb running MiXCR on the 3' RACE reads. Found here are 30,000 to 50,000 distinct CDR3 sequences, approximately 7% of them singletons; the top ten hold more than 0.95%. Treatment of the sample: PENTA 11 planned treatment interruption arm or continuous ART arm. Sequencing used CD45RA+ CD4+ T cells from PBMCs, pooled from several time points, obtained from a donor given antiretroviral therapy, either interrupted or continuous. Subset denoted: naive CD4+ CD45RA+ CD45RO- T cells. The receptor source for this set is a pool of human donors with HIV.

This clonotype was recorded many times. The CDR3 nucleotides are TGTGCCAGCAGGCCACAGACAGGGATCGTCAATGAGCAGTTCTTC. This codes for CASRPQTGIVNEQFF. The chain carries TRBV7-2 and TRBJ2-1; TRBD1 matches 7 bases. Germline assignment: CDR1 SGHTA and CDR2 FQGNSA. V shed 6 bases and J 6 bases; nucleotides not matched to a gene: 11. This CDR3 is 15 amino acids long.

The V call is TRBV6-6, the J call TRBJ1-1; TRBD1 matches 8 bases. CDR3 length equals 15 residues. V lost 2 bases and J lost 1; bases outside the gene matches: 3. Germline CDR1 MNHNY, CDR2 SVGAGI (reference sequence). The CDR3 here is CASSYVGQGNTEAFF. CDR3 sequence (DNA): TGTGCCAGCAGTTACGTAGGACAGGGGAACACTGAAGCTTTCTTT.

This clonotype was seen ten or more times. The chain carries TRBV20-1 and TRBJ2-7, with 8 bases that match TRBD2. V gave up 5 bases and J gave up 2 bases; unmatched junction bases: 11. Germline CDR1 is DFQATT and CDR2 is SNEGSKA (reference sequence). This CDR3 comprises 15 residues. CDR3 amino acids: CSASAAERGTYEQYF. CDR3 DNA sequence: TGCAGTGCTTCGGCGGCGGAGCGGGGGACCTACGAGCAGTACTTC.

This clonotype was detected ten times or more. This sequence joins TRBV2 and TRBJ1-2; weak D call: TRBD1 (6 bases). Trimming removed 8 bases from V and 7 bases from J, with 23 bases in between. The CDR3 totals 15 residues. CDR1 and CDR2 from the germline V gene are SNHLY and FYNNEI. CDR3 residues: CASGAPRGGYSGYTF. The CDR3 bases are TGTGCCAGCGGGGCCCCCAGGGGAGGTTATAGTGGCTACACCTTC.

This rearrangement joins TRBV7-2 to TRBJ2-3, with 12 bases identical to TRBD2. This CDR3 contains 16 residues. Trimming at V came to 3 bases and at J to 3 bases, leaving 4 bases not matched to a gene. CDR1 is SGHTA and CDR2 is FQGNSA in the germline V gene. CDR3 residues: CASSFPSGRDTDTQYF. As DNA, the CDR3 is TGTGCCAGCAGCTTCCCTAGCGGGAGGGATACAGATACGCAGTATTTT. The entire variable domain, with the rest obtained from reference TRBV7-2 and TRBJ2-3, is as follows: GAGVSQSPSNKVTEKGKDVELRCDPISGHTALYWYRQSLGQGLEFLIYFQGNSAPDKSGLPSDRFSAERTGGSVSTLTIQRTQQEDSAVYLCASSFPSGRDTDTQYFGPGTRLTVL.